This T cell receptor (beta chain) comes out of a study of control samples from healthy donors and cancer patients. V was clipped by 3 bases and J by 1 base, with 10 bases between them. The CDR3 is made up of 14 amino acids. Germline CDR1 reads SGHNT; CDR2 reads YYREEE (reference sequence). Only in-frame clones appear in the TCRdb table, and some are missing; sequencing was by immunoSEQ multiplex PCR. The table includes 120,000 or so clones, 85% to 95% detected once. The clonotype was recovered from a man of 80 years or more with head and neck cancer. The rearrangement uses TRBV5-4 and TRBJ2-5, with TRBD2 as a possible D gene (5 bases). Sequenced input: PBMCs. Here the CDR3 reads CASSWEAVQETQYF. In DNA, the CDR3 is TGTGCCAGCAGCTGGGAAGCGGTCCAAGAGACCCAGTACTTC.